This T cell receptor (beta chain) comes out of a study of beta chain features in type 1 diabetes. Notes on the study in general: cDNA sequencing could over-represent cells with high TCR expression. The study found moderately but significantly shorter TCRB CDR3s in all four CD4+ subsets of Type 1 diabetes patients.

cDNA synthesis used the whole RNA isolate, giving expressed TCRB sequences. Libraries were prepared by immunoSEQ multiplex PCR; TCRdb keeps only in-frame clonotypes and omits some of them. The data show more than 250,000 clones, roughly an eighth seen once. V was shortened by 1 base and J by 5 bases, with 9 bases between the two germline ends. Germline assignment: CDR1 SGHRS and CDR2 YFSETQ. This CDR3 is built from 13 residues. There was one heparinised blood draw per donor, averaging around 0.11 L. Remarks on this clone: Its antigen remains unidentified.

Sequenced sample: naive CD4+ T cells from blood. The genes are TRBV5-1 and TRBJ1-1; D uncertain. This clonotype was obtained from a man between 25 and 39 years old with type 1 diabetes. For the CDR3, the DNA is TGCGCCAGCAGCTTGACCCTTCGGACTGAAGCTTTCTTT. Translating it yields CASSLTLRTEAFF.